This T cell receptor (beta chain) is from a study of patients and donors after allogeneic stem cell transplantation. TCRdb used MiXCR to reprocess the RT-PCR reads, holding one entry per CDR3 protein. The data contain about a million distinct CDR3 sequences, approximately 19% of them singletons. The V and J ends lost 3 bases and 6 bases, in that order; junction bases with no gene match: 8. This CDR3 has 14 amino acids. The V gene's germline CDR1 is SQVTM and CDR2 ANQGSEA. The sequencing sample was made of blood, either unsorted or a sorted T cell fraction (not recorded which). J is TRBJ2-3 and V is TRBV29-1; TRBD2 aligns across 8 bases. The TCR comes from a human donor who was either an allogeneic HSCT recipient or a stem cell or donor lymphocyte infusion donor (not recorded which). It is not recorded whose cells these are; they may come from a transplant donor. The CDR3 loop is CSVERAPGGDTQYF. DNA for the CDR3: TGCAGCGTTGAGAGAGCCCCGGGGGGGGATACGCAGTATTTT.